One sample yielded the 18 T cell receptor beta chains listed below, sequenced in a study of OX40 agonist ivuxolimab in advanced cancers. The assay was immunoSEQ multiplex PCR, and TCRdb's table has in-frame clones only and misses some. The sample lists 7,200 or so clones, around 70% seen once, with about 25% in the top ten. The specimen was CD4+ or CD8+ T cells sorted from blood, collected in a trial of the OX40 agonist ivuxolimab. The receptor source for this set is an adult with an advanced solid tumor such as melanoma, head and neck, liver or kidney cancer.

This clone was detected a few times. J is TRBJ2-3 and V is TRBV19; D gene ambiguous. Trimming cost V 4 bases and J 4 bases, with 15 bases left between them. The length of the CDR3 is 15 residues. Germline loops: CDR1 LNHDA, CDR2 SQIVND (reference sequence). The CDR3 DNA is TGTGCCAGTAGTACGTTGGAGAGGATATCAGATACGCAGTATTTT. Translated: CASSTLERISDTQYF.

This clone is medium-sized. This rearrangement joins TRBV4-1 to TRBJ2-7; tentatively, D is TRBD1 (6 bases). The germline V gene encodes CDR1 MGHRA and CDR2 YSYEKL. V was cut by 2 bases and J by 3 bases, with 11 bases left in between. The CDR3 contains 14 residues. The CDR3, as DNA: TGCGCCAGCAGCCAACTACAGGGTTACTACGAGCAGTACTTC. Protein: CASSQLQGYYEQYF.

The V call is TRBV10-2, the J call TRBJ1-2; TRBD1 is a possible D gene (5 bases). Trimming removed 6 bases at V and 8 bases at J, with 19 bases between. The CDR3 is 14 amino acids. CDR1 and CDR2 from the germline V gene are WSHSY and SAAADI. CDR3 amino acids: CASRGDGHYVGYTF. The CDR3 DNA reads TGCGCCAGCAGGGGGGACGGCCACTACGTCGGCTACACCTTC.

The chain joins TRBV5-6 to TRBJ2-1; 11 bases align to TRBD2. V was clipped by 0 bases and J by 5 bases; unmatched bases: 4. In germline, CDR1 is SGHDT, CDR2 YYEEEE. CDR3 length: 16 residues. CDR3 region: CASSLELAGAHNEQFF. The CDR3 bases are TGTGCCAGCAGCTTGGAACTAGCGGGGGCCCACAATGAGCAGTTCTTC.

This chain links TRBV7-2 with TRBJ2-2; TRBD2 agrees at 8 bases. CDR1 is SGHTA, CDR2 FQGNSA, per germline. V shed 3 bases and J 5 bases; nucleotides not matched to a gene: 5. This CDR3 spans 15 amino acids. The CDR3 sequence is CASSLQREWTGELFF. The CDR3 DNA is TGTGCCAGCAGCTTGCAGCGGGAGTGGACCGGGGAGCTGTTTTTT.

In its sample, this clone was seen a few times. The rearrangement joins TRBV9 to TRBJ2-2; D unresolved. This CDR3 comprises 16 residues. Germline V lookup: CDR1 SGDLS, CDR2 YYNGEE. V was clipped by 2 bases and J by 0 bases, with 11 bases between them. For the CDR3, the DNA is TGTGCCAGCAGCGTTGATGACGCCGCGAACACCGGGGAGCTGTTTTTT. This translates into CASSVDDAANTGELFF.

This clone turned up a few times. The rearrangement links TRBV9 to TRBJ2-7, with 7 bases fitting TRBD2. Germline trimming cut 4 bases from V and 5 bases from J; bases unmatched to any gene: 9. The germline V gene has CDR1 SGDLS and CDR2 YYNGEE. The CDR3 sequence is 14 residues long. CDR3: CASSRSGKLDEQYF. CDR3 nucleotide sequence: TGTGCCAGCAGCAGAAGCGGGAAACTTGACGAGCAGTACTTC.

This clone was detected once. The chain carries TRBV6-5 and TRBJ2-5; tentatively, D is TRBD2 (6 bases). The closer fit of TRBJ2-7 to the DNA end suggests the J call may be wrong. Germline CDR1 is MNHEY and CDR2 is SVGAGI. The CDR3 totals 11 residues. CDR3 nucleotide sequence: TGTGCCGGGATTAGCGGCTACGAGCAGTACTTC. Translation: CAGISGYEQYF.

The chain combines TRBV28 with TRBJ1-1, with D unresolved. Germline assignment: CDR1 MDHEN and CDR2 SYDVKM. The length of the CDR3 is 15 residues. Trimming shortened V by 3 bases and J by 1 base, and 12 bases separated the two germline ends. The CDR3 protein is CASSFYQERNTEAFF. The CDR3 DNA sequence: TGTGCCAGCAGTTTTTATCAGGAGCGGAACACTGAAGCTTTCTTT.

The V and J genes are TRBV7-2 and TRBJ2-1, with a possible D match to TRBD2 (5 bases). Germline-derived CDR1 and CDR2 are SGHTA and FQGNSA. V was clipped by 3 bases and J by 4 bases, with 13 bases between them. The CDR3 loop spans 15 amino acids. CDR3 protein: CASSLGAPGYNEQFF. CDR3 in DNA: TGTGCCAGCAGCTTGGGAGCCCCCGGTTACAATGAGCAGTTCTTC. The whole variable domain, remainder taken from reference TRBV7-2 and TRBJ2-1, is GAGVSQSPSNKVTEKGKDVELRCDPISGHTALYWYRQSLGQGLEFLIYFQGNSAPDKSGLPSDRFSAERTGGSVSTLTIQRTQQEDSAVYLCASSLGAPGYNEQFFGPGTRLTVL.

The J gene is TRBJ2-7, the V gene TRBV30; D gene ambiguous. CDR3 length: 11 residues. The V end was cut by 2 bases, the J end by 3 bases, with 5 bases between. The germline V gene has CDR1 GTSNPN and CDR2 SVGIG (reference sequence). CDR3 in amino acids: CAWSSGYEQYF. Written as DNA, the CDR3 is TGTGCCTGGAGTTCAGGCTACGAGCAGTACTTC.

J is TRBJ2-6 and V is TRBV4-1; 10 bases are shared with TRBD1. CDR1 is MGHRA, CDR2 YSYEKL, per germline. V was clipped by 2 bases and J by 0 bases; unmatched bases: 13. The CDR3 is made up of 21 amino acids. The CDR3 is CASSQSTLGQGFHSGANVLTF. The CDR3 DNA sequence: TGCGCCAGCAGCCAATCAACTTTGGGACAGGGGTTCCACTCTGGGGCCAACGTCCTGACTTTC.

This chain links TRBV5-6 with TRBJ2-7, with 8 bases aligning to TRBD1. Trimming took 4 bases from V and 3 from J; bases not matched to a gene: 6. The CDR3 extends over 14 amino acids. The germline CDR1 and CDR2 sequences are SGHDT and YYEEEE. The CDR3: CASSGPGQVYEQYF. The CDR3 DNA reads TGTGCCAGCAGCGGACCGGGACAGGTCTACGAGCAGTACTTC.

This rearrangement joins TRBV11-2 to TRBJ1-6, with 10 bases aligning to TRBD1. Germline assignment: CDR1 SGHAT and CDR2 FQNNGV. Trimming removed 5 bases from V and 10 bases from J; junction bases left unmatched: 8. The length of the CDR3 is 15 residues. Written as DNA, the CDR3 is TGTGCCAGCAGCCCCGGGACAGGGGTTCGATCACCCCTCCACTTT. This codes for CASSPGTGVRSPLHF.

The chain carries TRBV9 and TRBJ2-2, with D perhaps matching TRBD2 (7 bases). Between the trimmed V and J ends, which lost 6 bases and 3 bases, there was a span of 15 bases. This CDR3 region has 15 residues. Germline-derived CDR1 and CDR2 are SGDLS and YYNGEE. CDR3 residues: CASNPGGPHTGELFF. As DNA, the CDR3 is TGTGCCAGCAACCCCGGGGGGCCTCACACCGGGGAGCTGTTTTTT. The variable domain in full, completed from reference TRBV9 and TRBJ2-2, reads DSGVTQTPKHLITATGQRVTLRCSPRSGDLSVYWYQQSLDQGLQFLIQYYNGEERAKGNILERFSAQQFPDLHSELNLSSLELGDSALYFCASNPGGPHTGELFFGEGSRLTVL.

The J gene is TRBJ1-1, the V gene TRBV7-2; no reliable D call. Germline V gene lookup returns CDR1 SGHTA and CDR2 FQGNSA. Trimming stripped 1 base from V and 0 bases from J, with 3 bases between. The CDR3 is 13 residues long. CDR3 nucleotides: TGTGCCAGCAGCTTAGTGCTGAACACTGAAGCTTTCTTT. It codes for CASSLVLNTEAFF.

The rearrangement uses TRBV13 and TRBJ2-7; 8 positions agree with TRBD2. CDR1 and CDR2 (germline): PRHDT, FYEKMQ (reference sequence). This CDR3 region has 15 residues. Trimming took 1 base from V and 5 from J; bases not matched to a gene: 7. CDR3 in DNA: TGTGCCAGCAGCTTAGCCCGGGGGGGGGCCGACGAGCAGTACTTC. Protein sequence: CASSLARGGADEQYF.

The CDR3 bases are TGCGCCAGCAGCCAGACCCCGGCTCCGAGTAACAATGAGCAGTTCTTC. Its translation: CASSQTPAPSNNEQFF. This chain links TRBV4-3 with TRBJ2-1; D gene uncertain. This CDR3 is 16 amino acids long. V lost 3 bases and J lost 5, with 17 bases in between. Germline V gives CDR1 LGHNA, CDR2 YSLEER.